The 27 T cell receptor beta chains below come from one sample, sequenced in a study of regulatory T cells in long-lasting Graves disease. Both iRepertoire HTBI primers and Arm-PCR of CDR3 regions were used to build the TCR beta libraries. TCRdb analysed the multiplex PCR reads with MiXCR anew, one entry per CDR3 protein. The data show 350,000 to 500,000 distinct CDR3 sequences, with under 25% seen just once and roughly an eighth held by the top ten. The time point denotes: persistent/refractory GD, antithyroid drugs over 5 years with positive TRAb. The TCR library was made from RNA extracted from PBMCs. The specimen was peripheral blood mononuclear cells (PBMCs), collected when the disease was refractory, from a patient treated with antithyroid drugs. The source is a female donor with Graves disease.

This chain links TRBV25-1 with TRBJ2-5; TRBD1 matches 10 bases. V gave up 5 bases and J gave up 5 bases; unmatched junction bases: 11. This CDR3 is 16 amino acids long. Germline V gives CDR1 MGHDK, CDR2 SYGVNS. CDR3 bases: TGTGCCAGCAGTCCCCCCTGGGGGACAGGGGAGGAGACCCAGTACTTC. It translates to CASSPPWGTGEETQYF.

Here the CDR3 reads CASSEGGARAKNIQYF. The CDR3 bases are TGTGCCAGCAGTGAAGGGGGGGCAAGAGCCAAAAACATTCAGTACTTC. V usage is TRBV6-2 or TRBV6-3 and J usage is TRBJ2-4; possible D gene TRBD2, 7 bases. CDR3 length: 16 amino acids. V dropped 5 bases and J dropped 0 bases, with 14 bases sitting between them. Germline assignment: CDR1 MNHEY and CDR2 SVGEGT.

Here the CDR3 DNA reads TGTGCCAGCGAGGACCAGGGTTACGAGCAGTACTTC. Translated: CASEDQGYEQYF. The V gene is TRBV7-9, the J gene TRBJ2-7; tentatively, D is TRBD1 (5 bases). The germline gives CDR1 SEHNR, CDR2 FQNEAQ (reference sequence). This CDR3 has 12 amino acids. V lost 8 bases, J lost 4 bases, and 12 bases lay in between.

Many counts were recorded for this clonotype. This chain joins TRBV7-3 and TRBJ2-2, with 10 bases identical to TRBD2. With V trimmed by 5 bases and J by 2 bases, 8 bases remained unmatched. The CDR3 consists of 17 residues. Germline assignment: CDR1 SGHTA and CDR2 FQGTGA. CDR3 sequence: CASSRTSGETNTGELFF. In DNA, the CDR3 is TGTGCCAGCAGCCGTACTAGCGGGGAAACCAACACCGGGGAGCTGTTTTTT. Full variable domain (remainder filled in from reference TRBV7-3 and TRBJ2-2): GAGVSQTPSNKVTEKGKYVELRCDPISGHTALYWYRQSLGQGPEFLIYFQGTGAADDSGLPNDRFFAVRPEGSVSTLKIQRTERGDSAVYLCASSRTSGETNTGELFFGEGSRLTVL.

This clonotype was recorded at least ten times. V usage is TRBV12-3 or TRBV12-4 and J usage is TRBJ1-1; D is perhaps TRBD1 (5 bases). The ends were cut back, 6 bases at V and 8 bases at J, with 16 bases in the middle. The CDR3 length is 13 residues. CDR3 residues: CASSLGRNREAFF. The CDR3 DNA is TGTGCCAGCAGCTTGGGACGGAATAGAGAAGCTTTCTTT.

This clonotype occurred many times. This chain uses TRBV28 with TRBJ1-1; D is unclear. The CDR3 has 12 residues. Per germline, CDR1 MDHEN and CDR2 SYDVKM. Trimming cost V 7 bases and J 4 bases, with 10 bases left between them. The CDR3 here is CASKQLTTEAFF. The CDR3 nucleotides are TGTGCCAGCAAACAATTGACCACTGAAGCTTTCTTT.

This clonotype was counted between two and nine times. The chain recombines TRBV7-9 with TRBJ2-5, with 9 bases aligning to TRBD1. The CDR3 extends over 15 amino acids. Per germline, CDR1 SEHNR and CDR2 FQNEAQ (reference sequence). With 1 base clipped from V and 5 bases from J, the junction kept 5 bases outside the gene matches. CDR3 amino acids: CASSLGDRGTETQYF. The CDR3 region has the DNA TGTGCCAGCAGCTTAGGAGACAGGGGGACGGAGACCCAGTACTTC.

This clonotype was detected a few times. This may be a read error: a much more frequent sequence differs by one nucleotide. V usage is TRBV28 and J usage is TRBJ2-2; D call uncertain. V shed 3 bases and J shed 1 base, with 9 bases lying between them. There are 15 residues in the CDR3. Germline values: CDR1 MDHEN, CDR2 SYDVKM. CDR3 loop: CASSFGQVNTGELFF. CDR3 sequence (DNA): TGTGCCAGCAGTTTTGGGCAGGTGAACACCGGGGAGCTGTTTTTT.

This clonotype was detected a few times. V usage is TRBV7-2 and J usage is TRBJ2-4; no definite D call. Trimming removed 2 bases from V and 0 bases from J, with 5 bases in between. Germline V gives CDR1 SGHTA, CDR2 FQGNSA. This CDR3 is 14 amino acids long. CDR3 amino acids: CASSLFGAKNIQYF. CDR3 nucleotides: TGTGCCAGCAGCTTATTCGGAGCCAAAAACATTCAGTACTTC.

This clonotype has ten or more counts. This chain joins TRBV6-1 and TRBJ1-1; 11 bases fit TRBD1. Germline V gene data show CDR1 as MNHNS and CDR2 as SASEGT. This CDR3 has 16 amino acids. V dropped 10 bases and J dropped 0; count of bases not matched to a gene: 10. The CDR3 bases are TGTGCCACCCAGGGACAGGGGGTAACAATGAACACTGAAGCTTTCTTT. This sequence encodes CATQGQGVTMNTEAFF.

This chain connects TRBV5-1 to TRBJ1-1, with a tentative D call TRBD1 (5 bases). Germline CDR1 reads SGHRS; CDR2 reads YFSETQ. This CDR3 has 16 amino acids. V was shortened by 3 bases and J by 0 bases, with 15 bases between the two germline ends. In DNA form, the CDR3 reads TGCGCCAGCAGCTACTACGCAGGGCGCATGAACACTGAAGCTTTCTTT. The encoded protein is CASSYYAGRMNTEAFF.

V and J are TRBV27 and TRBJ2-1; D may be TRBD2 (6 bases). The V end was cut by 4 bases, the J end by 5 bases, with 18 bases between. The V gene's germline CDR1 is MNHEY and CDR2 SMNVEV (reference sequence). This CDR3 has 16 residues. The CDR3 nucleotides are TGTGCCAGCAGTTCGTTCGGGGGAGGAAGAGACAATGAGCAGTTCTTC. Translating it yields CASSSFGGGRDNEQFF.

This clonotype was observed a handful of times. The V and J genes are TRBV6-1 and TRBJ1-1; 8 bases line up with TRBD1. The CDR3 spans 14 residues. The J segment lost 4 bases and the V segment lost 9 bases, leaving 10 bases of the junction unmatched. Germline CDR1 is MNHNS and CDR2 is SASEGT. The CDR3 protein is CASNRGNAATEAFF. The CDR3 nucleotides read TGTGCCAGTAACAGGGGGAACGCGGCCACTGAAGCTTTCTTT.

This clonotype was seen only a few times. The chain links TRBV5-1 to TRBJ2-4; the match to TRBD2 covers 13 bases. After removal of 4 bases from V and 8 bases from J, the junction contained 15 bases not matched to a gene. Germline V lookup: CDR1 SGHRS, CDR2 YFSETQ. This CDR3 spans 18 amino acids. CDR3 bases: TGCGCCAGCAGCCGGACTAGCGGGAGCTGGAGGTCTCGGCACATTCAGTACTTC. It codes for CASSRTSGSWRSRHIQYF.

The V call is TRBV20-1, the J call TRBJ2-1; TRBD2 aligns across 10 bases. V was pared by 0 bases and J by 4 bases, with 6 bases of the junction left unmatched. CDR3 length: 16 residues. Looked up from germline, CDR1 is DFQATT and CDR2 is SNEGSKA (reference sequence). CDR3 protein: CSARDLAGVLYNEQFF. DNA of the CDR3: TGCAGTGCTAGAGATCTAGCGGGAGTATTATACAATGAGCAGTTCTTC.

Notes on this clonotype: Just one base apart from a much larger clone, this may be a read error. This chain uses TRBV11-2 with TRBJ1-5, with D uncertain. CDR1 SGHAT and CDR2 FQNNGV come from the germline V gene. The CDR3 sequence is 13 residues long. CDR3 DNA sequence: TGTGCCAGCAGCTCCACGAATAATCGGCCCCAGCATTTT. Amino acid sequence: CASSSTNNRPQHF.

This clonotype has at least ten counts. The chain joins TRBV5-1 to TRBJ1-2; D is perhaps TRBD1 (6 bases). The germline V gene encodes CDR1 SGHRS and CDR2 YFSETQ. The CDR3 contains 13 residues. Trimming took 0 bases from V and 6 from J, leaving 9 bases between them. The CDR3 reads CASSLGQGHGYTF. As DNA, the CDR3 is TGCGCCAGCAGCTTGGGTCAGGGGCATGGCTACACCTTC.

V is TRBV20-1 and J is TRBJ1-4, with no clear D. The germline CDR1 and CDR2 sequences are DFQATT and SNEGSKA (reference sequence). V was clipped by 6 bases and J by 0 bases, with 11 bases between them. The CDR3 runs to 14 residues. The CDR3 nucleotides read TGCAGTGCAGCGCCCATCTCAACTAATGAAAAACTGTTTTTT. Amino acid sequence: CSAAPISTNEKLFF.

V usage is TRBV7-9 and J usage is TRBJ2-1, with 10 bases identical to TRBD1. CDR1 is SEHNR, CDR2 FQNEAQ, per germline (reference sequence). The junction had 4 bases not matched to a gene; V was cut back by 5 bases and J by 3 bases. The CDR3 runs 15 residues. CDR3 sequence reads: CASSGGTGDYNEQFF. The CDR3 DNA reads TGTGCCAGCAGCGGAGGGACAGGGGACTACAATGAGCAGTTCTTC.

The chain links TRBV14 to TRBJ2-7; D remains ambiguous. Germline V gene sequence: CDR1 SGHDN, CDR2 FVKESK. This CDR3 spans 13 amino acids. Deletions cut 2 bases from V and 4 bases from J, with 9 bases between. The CDR3 protein is CASSQTPRYEQYF. The CDR3 bases are TGTGCCAGCAGCCAAACCCCCCGATACGAGCAGTACTTC.

This clonotype occurred a few times. The chain is built from TRBV2 and TRBJ2-5, with 7 positions matching TRBD1. TRBJ2-1 explains the end of the DNA better; the J call may be wrong. CDR1 is SNHLY, CDR2 FYNNEI, per germline. This CDR3 has 14 residues. As DNA, the CDR3 is TGTGCCAGCAGTGTCCGGGACAGAGACAATGAGCAGTTCTTC. This codes for CASSVRDRDNEQFF.

To note about this clonotype: An end of the junction does not agree with germline; a read error may underlie this. This rearrangement joins TRBV19 to TRBJ2-5; 11 bases agree with TRBD2. This CDR3 is built from 15 residues. CDR1 and CDR2 from the germline V gene are LNHDA and SQIVND (reference sequence). The CDR3 protein is CASTNLAGGQEPQYF. CDR3 coding DNA: TGTGCCAGTACGAATCTAGCGGGAGGTCAAGAGCCCCAGTACTTC.

This clonotype was counted only a few times. V and J are TRBV7-6 and TRBJ2-7, with TRBD2 matching over 8 bases. CDR1 is SGHVS and CDR2 is FNYEAQ in the germline V gene. The CDR3 is 13 residues long. With V trimmed by 3 bases and J by 7 bases, 5 bases remained unmatched. In nucleotides, the CDR3 is TGTGCCAGCAGCTTTTCGGGAGGGCAAGAGCAGTACTTC. Translated: CASSFSGGQEQYF.

The gene calls are TRBV9 and TRBJ2-3, with 7 bases aligning to TRBD1. CDR1 and CDR2 (germline): SGDLS, YYNGEE. V lost 4 bases and J lost 11; bases outside the gene matches: 7. The CDR3 extends over 12 amino acids. The CDR3 loop reads CASSPDRTMQYF. For the CDR3, the DNA is TGTGCCAGCAGCCCGGACAGGACAATGCAGTATTTT.

The CDR3 protein is CASGREQYYGYTF. CDR3 DNA sequence: TGTGCCAGCGGCCGCGAACAGTACTATGGCTACACCTTC. The rearrangement links TRBV14 to TRBJ1-2; no firm D call. Germline CDR1 is SGHDN and CDR2 is FVKESK. V was pared by 8 bases and J by 3 bases, with 13 bases between. This CDR3 has 13 amino acids.

The chain carries TRBV6-1 and TRBJ2-1; 7 bases line up with TRBD1. The CDR3 consists of 15 residues. J was trimmed by 7 bases and V by 6 bases; bases with no gene match: 12. Germline lookup yields CDR1 MNHNS and CDR2 SASEGT. The CDR3 here is CASRVTGVAFNEQFF. CDR3 coding DNA: TGTGCCAGCAGGGTTACAGGGGTCGCCTTTAATGAGCAGTTCTTC.

This clonotype was counted a few times. The rearrangement joins TRBV19 to TRBJ1-3, with a tentative D call TRBD1 (5 bases). In germline, CDR1 is LNHDA, CDR2 SQIVND (reference sequence). Trimming stripped 6 bases from V and 0 bases from J, with 9 bases between. There are 14 residues in the CDR3. This CDR3 reads CASRTGDSGNTIYF. The CDR3 bases are TGTGCCAGTAGAACGGGGGACTCTGGAAACACCATATATTTT.